This T cell receptor (beta chain) was sequenced in a study of follicular helper T cells after annual influenza vaccination. General study results and limits: Change in circulating plasmablasts correlated with ICOS+CD38+ cTfh clonality change.

This clone was found once. Its antigen is not identified. Survey level resolution was used for TCRB sequencing. Using immunoSEQ multiplex PCR, the repertoire was profiled, and TCRdb retains in-frame clones only, with some absent. Of more than 10,000 clones listed, roughly 80% are singletons. This TCR was sampled from an adult who received the influenza vaccine. Sequences were derived from CXCR5- memory CD4+ T cells sorted from blood, sampled 6 weeks after influenza vaccination.

In DNA, the CDR3 is TGCGCCAGCAGCCGGGTTGCGGGACAACGCCAAGAGACCCAGTACTTC. Its protein is CASSRVAGQRQETQYF. The rearrangement links TRBV5-1 to TRBJ2-5; D possibly uses TRBD1 or TRBD2 (6 bases each). Germline V gene sequence: CDR1 SGHRS, CDR2 YFSETQ. The length of the CDR3 is 16 residues. V was clipped by 4 bases and J by 1 base, with 17 bases between them. Looking up the rest from reference TRBV5-1 and TRBJ2-5 gives the full variable domain: KAGVTQTPRYLIKTRGQQVTLSCSPISGHRSVSWYQQTPGQGLQFLFEYFSETQRNKGNFPGRFSGRQFSNSRSEMNVSTLELGDSALYLCASSRVAGQRQETQYFGPGTRLLVL.